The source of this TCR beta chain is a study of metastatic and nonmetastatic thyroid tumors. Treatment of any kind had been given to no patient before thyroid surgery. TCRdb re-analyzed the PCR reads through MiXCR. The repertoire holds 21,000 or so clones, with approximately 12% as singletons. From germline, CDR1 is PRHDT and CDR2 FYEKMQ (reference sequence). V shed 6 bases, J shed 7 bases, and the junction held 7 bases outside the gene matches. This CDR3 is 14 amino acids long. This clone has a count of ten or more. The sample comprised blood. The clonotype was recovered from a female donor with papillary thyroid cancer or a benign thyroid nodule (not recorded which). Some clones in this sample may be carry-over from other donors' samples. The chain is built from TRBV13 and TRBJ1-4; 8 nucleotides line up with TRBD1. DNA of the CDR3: TGTGCCAGCAGTCCCAGGGGGCGCCCTGAAAAACTGTTTTTT. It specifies CASSPRGRPEKLFF.